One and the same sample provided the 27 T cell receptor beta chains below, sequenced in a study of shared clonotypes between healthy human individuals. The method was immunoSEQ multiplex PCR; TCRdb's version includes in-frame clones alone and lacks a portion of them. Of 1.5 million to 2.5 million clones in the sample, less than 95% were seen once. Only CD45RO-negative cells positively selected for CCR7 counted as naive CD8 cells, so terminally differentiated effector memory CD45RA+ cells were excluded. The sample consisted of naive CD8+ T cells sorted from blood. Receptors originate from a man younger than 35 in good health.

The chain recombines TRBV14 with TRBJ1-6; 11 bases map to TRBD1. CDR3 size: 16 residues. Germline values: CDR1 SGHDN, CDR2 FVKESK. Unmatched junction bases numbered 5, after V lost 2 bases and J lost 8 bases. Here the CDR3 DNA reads TGTGCCAGCAGCCAATGGACAGGGGGCAAGGATTCACCCCTCCACTTT. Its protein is CASSQWTGGKDSPLHF.

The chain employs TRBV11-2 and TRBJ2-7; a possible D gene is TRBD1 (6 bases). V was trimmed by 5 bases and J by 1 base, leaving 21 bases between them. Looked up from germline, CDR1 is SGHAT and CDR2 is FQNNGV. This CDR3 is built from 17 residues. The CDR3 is CASSAGGRRGLSYEQYF. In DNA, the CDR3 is TGTGCCAGCAGCGCTGGGGGCCGCCGCGGCCTGTCCTACGAGCAGTACTTC.

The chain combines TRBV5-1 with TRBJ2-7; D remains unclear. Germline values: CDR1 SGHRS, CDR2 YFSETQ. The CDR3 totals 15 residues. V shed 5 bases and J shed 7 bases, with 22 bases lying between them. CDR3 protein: CASRPLQTDEDEQYF. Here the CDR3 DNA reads TGCGCCAGCAGACCCTTACAGACGGATGAGGATGAGCAGTACTTC.

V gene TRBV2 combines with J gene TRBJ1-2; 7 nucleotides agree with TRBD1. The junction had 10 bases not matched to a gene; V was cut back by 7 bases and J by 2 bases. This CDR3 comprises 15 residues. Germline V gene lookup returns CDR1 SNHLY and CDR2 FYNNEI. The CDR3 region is CASKNDREFNYGYTF. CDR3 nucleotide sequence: TGTGCCAGCAAAAACGACAGGGAATTCAACTATGGCTACACCTTC.

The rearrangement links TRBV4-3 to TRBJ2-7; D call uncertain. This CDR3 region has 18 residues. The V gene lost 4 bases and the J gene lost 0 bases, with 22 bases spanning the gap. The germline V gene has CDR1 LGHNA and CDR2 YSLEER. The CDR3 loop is CASSPAGGEELSSYEQYF. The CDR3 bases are TGCGCCAGCAGCCCGGCCGGTGGTGAGGAGCTTAGCTCCTACGAGCAGTACTTC.

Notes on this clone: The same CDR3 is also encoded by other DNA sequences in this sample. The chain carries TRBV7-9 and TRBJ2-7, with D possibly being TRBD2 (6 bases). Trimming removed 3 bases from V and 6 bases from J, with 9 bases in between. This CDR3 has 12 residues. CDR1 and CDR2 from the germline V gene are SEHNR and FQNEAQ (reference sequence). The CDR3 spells CASSFSGGEQYF. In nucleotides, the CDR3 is TGTGCCAGCAGCTTTTCCGGGGGCGAGCAGTACTTC.

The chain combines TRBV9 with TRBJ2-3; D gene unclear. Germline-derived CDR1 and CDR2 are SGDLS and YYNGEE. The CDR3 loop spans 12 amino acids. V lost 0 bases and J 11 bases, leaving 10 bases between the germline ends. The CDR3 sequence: CASSVESGVQYF. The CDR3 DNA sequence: TGTGCCAGCAGCGTAGAATCAGGAGTGCAGTATTTT.

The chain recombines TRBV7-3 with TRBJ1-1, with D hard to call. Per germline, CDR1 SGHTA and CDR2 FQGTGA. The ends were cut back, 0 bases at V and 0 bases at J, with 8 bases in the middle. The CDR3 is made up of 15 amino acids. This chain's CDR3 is CASSLTHRMNTEAFF. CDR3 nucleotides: TGTGCCAGCAGCTTAACCCACAGAATGAACACTGAAGCTTTCTTT.

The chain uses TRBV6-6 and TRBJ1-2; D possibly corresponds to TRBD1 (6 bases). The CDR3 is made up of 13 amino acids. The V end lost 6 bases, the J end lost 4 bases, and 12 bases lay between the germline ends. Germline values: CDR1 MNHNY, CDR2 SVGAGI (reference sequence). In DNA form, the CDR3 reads TGTGCCAGCAGCCGGGACACCACCTATGGCTACACCTTC. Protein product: CASSRDTTYGYTF.

CDR3: CASSSGTGYFYEQYF. The CDR3, as DNA: TGTGCCAGCAGTTCAGGGACAGGGTACTTCTACGAGCAGTACTTC. The chain has TRBV28 and TRBJ2-7, with 9 nucleotides matching TRBD1. With 4 bases clipped from V and 3 bases from J, the junction kept 7 bases outside the gene matches. The CDR3 loop spans 15 amino acids. CDR1 and CDR2 (germline): MDHEN, SYDVKM.

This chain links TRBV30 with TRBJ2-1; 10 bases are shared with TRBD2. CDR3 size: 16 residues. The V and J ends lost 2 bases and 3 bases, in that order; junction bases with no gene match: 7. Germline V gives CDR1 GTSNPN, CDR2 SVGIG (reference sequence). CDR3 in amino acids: CAWSQASGSVYNEQFF. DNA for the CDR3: TGTGCCTGGAGTCAGGCTAGCGGGAGCGTCTACAATGAGCAGTTCTTC.

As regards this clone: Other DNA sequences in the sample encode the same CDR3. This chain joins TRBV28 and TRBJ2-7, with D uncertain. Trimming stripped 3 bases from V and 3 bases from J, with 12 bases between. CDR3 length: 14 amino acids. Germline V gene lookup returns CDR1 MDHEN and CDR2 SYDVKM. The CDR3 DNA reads TGTGCCAGCAGTTTGCAAGGTAGCCTCTACGAGCAGTACTTC. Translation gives CASSLQGSLYEQYF.

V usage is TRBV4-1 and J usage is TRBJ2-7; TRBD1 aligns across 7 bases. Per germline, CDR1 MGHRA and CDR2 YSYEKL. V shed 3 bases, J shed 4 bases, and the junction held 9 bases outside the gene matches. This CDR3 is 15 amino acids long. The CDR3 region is CASSQTGTEIYEQYF. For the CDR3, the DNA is TGCGCCAGCAGCCAGACCGGGACAGAGATTTACGAGCAGTACTTC.

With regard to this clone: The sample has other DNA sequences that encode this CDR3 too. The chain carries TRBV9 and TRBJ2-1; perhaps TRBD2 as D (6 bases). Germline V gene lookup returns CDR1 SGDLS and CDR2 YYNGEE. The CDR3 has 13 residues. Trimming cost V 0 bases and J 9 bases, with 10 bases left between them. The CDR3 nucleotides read TGTGCCAGCAGCGTAGGGGGCGGGACTGAGCAGTTCTTC. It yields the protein CASSVGGGTEQFF. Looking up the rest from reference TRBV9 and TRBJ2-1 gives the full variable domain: DSGVTQTPKHLITATGQRVTLRCSPRSGDLSVYWYQQSLDQGLQFLIQYYNGEERAKGNILERFSAQQFPDLHSELNLSSLELGDSALYFCASSVGGGTEQFFGPGTRLTVL.

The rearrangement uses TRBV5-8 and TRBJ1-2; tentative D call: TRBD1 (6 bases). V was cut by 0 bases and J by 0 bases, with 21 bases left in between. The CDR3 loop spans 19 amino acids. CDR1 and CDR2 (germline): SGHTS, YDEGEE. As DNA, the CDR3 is TGTGCCAGCAGCTTGGACAGGGACTTTTATGGCTTGGCTAACTATGGCTACACCTTC. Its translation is CASSLDRDFYGLANYGYTF. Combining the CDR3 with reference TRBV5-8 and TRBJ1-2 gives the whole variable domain EAGVTQSPTHLIKTRGQQATLRCSPISGHTSVYWYQQALGLGLQFLLWYDEGEERNRGNFPPRFSGRQFPNYSSELNVNALELEDSALYLCASSLDRDFYGLANYGYTFGSGTRLTVV.

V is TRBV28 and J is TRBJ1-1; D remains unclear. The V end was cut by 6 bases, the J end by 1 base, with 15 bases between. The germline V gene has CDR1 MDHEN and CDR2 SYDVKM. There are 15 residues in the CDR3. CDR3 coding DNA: TGTGCCAGCAGGAGATGGTCAGGAGAGAACACTGAAGCTTTCTTT. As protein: CASRRWSGENTEAFF.

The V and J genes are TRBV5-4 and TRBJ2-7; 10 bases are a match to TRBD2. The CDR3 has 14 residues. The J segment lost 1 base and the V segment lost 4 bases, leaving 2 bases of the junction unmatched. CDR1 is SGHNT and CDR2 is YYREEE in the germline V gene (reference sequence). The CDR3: CASSTSGTSYEQYF. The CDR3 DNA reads TGTGCCAGCAGCACTAGCGGGACGTCCTACGAGCAGTACTTC.

The CDR3 DNA sequence: TGTGCCAGCAGTGGGAAAAAACGGGGATTAGACACTGAAGCTTTCTTT. It translates to CASSGKKRGLDTEAFF. The chain has TRBV27 and TRBJ1-1; D ambiguous. Germline assignment: CDR1 MNHEY and CDR2 SMNVEV (reference sequence). The ends were cut back, 5 bases at V and 3 bases at J, with 19 bases in the middle. CDR3 length equals 16 residues.

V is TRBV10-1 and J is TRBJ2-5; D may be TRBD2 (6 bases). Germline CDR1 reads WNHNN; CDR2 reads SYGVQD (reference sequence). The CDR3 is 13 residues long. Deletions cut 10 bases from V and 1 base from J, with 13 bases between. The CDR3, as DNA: TGCGCCACCGCCGCGCGGGGCCAAGAGACCCAGTACTTC. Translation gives CATAARGQETQYF.

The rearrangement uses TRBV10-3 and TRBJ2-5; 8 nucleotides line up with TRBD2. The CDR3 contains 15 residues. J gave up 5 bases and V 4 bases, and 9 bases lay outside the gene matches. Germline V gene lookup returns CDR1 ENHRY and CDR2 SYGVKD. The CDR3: CAISGTSYTHETQYF. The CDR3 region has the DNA TGTGCCATCAGTGGGACTAGCTACACGCACGAGACCCAGTACTTC.

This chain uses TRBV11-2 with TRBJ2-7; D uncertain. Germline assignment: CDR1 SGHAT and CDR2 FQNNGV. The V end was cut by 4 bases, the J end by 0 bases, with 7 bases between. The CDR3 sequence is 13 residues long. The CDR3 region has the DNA TGTGCCAGCAGCTCGGGCCGCTCCTACGAGCAGTACTTC. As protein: CASSSGRSYEQYF. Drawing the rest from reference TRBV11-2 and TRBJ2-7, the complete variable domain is EAGVAQSPRYKIIEKRQSVAFWCNPISGHATLYWYQQILGQGPKLLIQFQNNGVVDDSQLPKDRFSAERLKGVDSTLKIQPAKLEDSAVYLCASSSGRSYEQYFGPGTRLTVT.

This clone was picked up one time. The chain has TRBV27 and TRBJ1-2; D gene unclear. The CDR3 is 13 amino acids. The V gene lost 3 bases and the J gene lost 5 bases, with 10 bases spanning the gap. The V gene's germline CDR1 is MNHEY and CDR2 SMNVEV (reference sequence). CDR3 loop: CASSFWREYGYTF. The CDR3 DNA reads TGTGCCAGCAGTTTCTGGAGGGAGTATGGCTACACCTTC.

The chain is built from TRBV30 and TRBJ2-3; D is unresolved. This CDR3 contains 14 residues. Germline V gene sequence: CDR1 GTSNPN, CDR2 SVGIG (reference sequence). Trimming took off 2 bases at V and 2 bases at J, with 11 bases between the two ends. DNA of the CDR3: TGTGCCTGGAGTCTCTCAGGACCCACAGATACGCAGTATTTT. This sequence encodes CAWSLSGPTDTQYF.

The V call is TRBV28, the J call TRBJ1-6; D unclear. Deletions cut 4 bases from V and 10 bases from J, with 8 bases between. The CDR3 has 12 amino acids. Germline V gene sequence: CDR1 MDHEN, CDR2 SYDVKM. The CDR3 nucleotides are TGTGCCAGCAGTTCCGAAGGATCACCCCTCCACTTT. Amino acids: CASSSEGSPLHF.

The CDR3 region is CASSLIPGGSGVRDTGELFF. The DNA for the CDR3 is TGCGCCAGCAGCTTGATCCCAGGTGGTAGCGGGGTGAGGGACACCGGGGAGCTGTTTTTT. V gene TRBV5-1 combines with J gene TRBJ2-2; 8 bases align to TRBD2. The J segment lost 3 bases and the V segment lost 1 base, leaving 17 bases of the junction unmatched. Germline V gives CDR1 SGHRS, CDR2 YFSETQ. The CDR3 spans 20 residues.

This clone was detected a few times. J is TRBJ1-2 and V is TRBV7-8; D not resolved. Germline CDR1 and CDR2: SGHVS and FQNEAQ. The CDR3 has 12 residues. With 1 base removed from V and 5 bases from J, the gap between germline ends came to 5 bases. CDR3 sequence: CASSLVGYGYTF. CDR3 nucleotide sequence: TGTGCCAGCAGCTTAGTGGGGTATGGCTACACCTTC.

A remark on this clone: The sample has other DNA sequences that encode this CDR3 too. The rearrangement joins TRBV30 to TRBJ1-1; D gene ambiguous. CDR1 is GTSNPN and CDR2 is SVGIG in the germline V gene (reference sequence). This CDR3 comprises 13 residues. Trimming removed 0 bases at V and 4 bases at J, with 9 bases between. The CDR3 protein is CAWSVGGGTEAFF. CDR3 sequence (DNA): TGTGCCTGGAGTGTAGGAGGCGGCACTGAAGCTTTCTTT.